Below are 21 T cell receptor beta chains sequenced from a single sample in a study of blood T cell repertoires in COVID-19. Assay: immunoSEQ multiplex PCR; the TCRdb copy retains only in-frame clones and omits some. The table records 150,000 to 200,000 clones, approximately 90% of them present only once. The material sequenced was peripheral blood. These TCRs come from a man aged 55 to 70 with active or convalescent COVID-19.

This chain connects TRBV2 to TRBJ1-3; maybe TRBD1 (6 bases). The CDR3 spans 15 residues. V was shortened by 7 bases and J by 4 bases, with 17 bases between the two germline ends. Germline CDR1 reads SNHLY; CDR2 reads FYNNEI. The CDR3 spells CASTSYRTVGNTIYF. The DNA for the CDR3 is TGTGCCAGCACCTCCTATAGGACAGTCGGAAACACCATATATTTT. The full variable domain, completed using reference TRBV2 and TRBJ1-3, is EPEVTQTPSHQVTQMGQEVILRCVPISNHLYFYWYRQILGQKVEFLVSFYNNEISEKSEIFDDQFSVERPDGSNFTLKIRSTKLEDSAMYFCASTSYRTVGNTIYFGEGSWLTVV.

The V and J genes are TRBV5-1 and TRBJ2-5, with 11 bases lining up with TRBD2. V lost 2 bases to trimming and J lost 5 bases; unmatched junction nucleotides: 8. The CDR3 is 16 residues long. CDR1 is SGHRS and CDR2 is YFSETQ in the germline V gene. The CDR3 DNA reads as TGCGCCAGCAGCTTCGTAGCGGGGGGGCCGGGGGAGACCCAGTACTTC. Its translation: CASSFVAGGPGETQYF.

The genes are TRBV25-1 and TRBJ1-1, with D possibly being TRBD1 (5 bases). CDR1 is MGHDK, CDR2 SYGVNS, per germline. The CDR3 is made up of 14 amino acids. Trimming took off 0 bases at V and 3 bases at J, with 8 bases between the two ends. Here the CDR3 DNA reads TGTGCCAGCAGTGAATACAGGGAGGACACTGAAGCTTTCTTT. It is translated as CASSEYREDTEAFF.

This clone was seen a handful of times. The chain combines TRBV11-3 with TRBJ2-1; 12 nucleotides line up with TRBD2. The J segment lost 6 bases and the V segment lost 5 bases, leaving 5 bases of the junction unmatched. This CDR3 spans 15 amino acids. Looked up from germline, CDR1 is SGHNT and CDR2 is YENEEA. The CDR3 nucleotides read TGTGCCAGCAGCCTTACTAGCGGGGGGACCAATGAGCAGTTCTTC. Its protein product is CASSLTSGGTNEQFF.

The chain uses TRBV29-1 and TRBJ1-2; unclear D gene. The V gene's germline CDR1 is SQVTM and CDR2 ANQGSEA. The germline V and J ends were trimmed by 5 bases and 6 bases, with 25 bases remaining between them. This CDR3 comprises 16 residues. CDR3 DNA: TGCAGCGTTCTCATCCTTACAGAGCAGCGAGGGAATGGCTACACCTTC. Its protein product is CSVLILTEQRGNGYTF. Supplemented by reference TRBV29-1 and TRBJ1-2, the full variable domain reads SAVISQKPSRDICQRGTSLTIQCQVDSQVTMMFWYRQQPGQSLTLIATANQGSEATYESGFVIDKFPISRPNLTFSTLTVSNMSPEDSSIYLCSVLILTEQRGNGYTFGSGTRLTVV.

The chain links TRBV18 to TRBJ2-7; 7 positions agree with TRBD1. The CDR3 contains 16 residues. In germline, CDR1 is KGHSH, CDR2 LQKENI. Trimming at V came to 4 bases and at J to 4 bases, leaving 13 bases not matched to a gene. CDR3 sequence reads: CASSLRIGDRNYEQYF. The CDR3 coding sequence is TGTGCCAGCTCACTCCGAATTGGGGACAGAAATTACGAGCAGTACTTC.

The rearrangement links TRBV6-5 to TRBJ1-4; the match to TRBD1 covers 9 bases. J lost 7 bases, V lost 6 bases, and 6 bases had no gene match. Germline CDR1 is MNHEY and CDR2 is SVGAGI. The CDR3 length is 14 residues. CDR3 protein: CASRITGGGEKLFF. The CDR3 region has the DNA TGTGCCAGCAGAATTACAGGGGGCGGTGAAAAACTGTTTTTT.

As for this clone: This same CDR3 is encoded by further DNA sequences in the sample. The chain uses TRBV18 and TRBJ2-3, with D possibly matching TRBD2 (6 bases). Per the germline V gene, CDR1 is KGHSH and CDR2 is LQKENI. The CDR3 runs to 13 residues. V was shortened by 0 bases and J by 5 bases, with 6 bases between the two germline ends. The DNA for the CDR3 is TGTGCCAGCTCACCACCGGGGGGAGATACGCAGTATTTT. Translated, it gives CASSPPGGDTQYF.

This rearrangement joins TRBV24-1 to TRBJ1-4; 9 bases line up with TRBD1. Germline V gene sequence: CDR1 KGHDR, CDR2 SFDVKD. The CDR3 has 15 residues. Unmatched junction bases numbered 5, after V lost 4 bases and J lost 6 bases. The CDR3: CATSDPGQGDEKLFF. As DNA, the CDR3 is TGTGCCACCAGTGACCCGGGACAGGGTGATGAAAAACTGTTTTTT.

The V call is TRBV4-2, the J call TRBJ1-1; D not resolved. The CDR3 spans 15 residues. The V end was cut by 0 bases, the J end by 2 bases, with 10 bases between. Germline V gives CDR1 LGHNA, CDR2 YNFKEQ. The CDR3 DNA reads as TGTGCCAGCAGCCAAGATTTGAGGGAAAACACTGAAGCTTTCTTT. The encoded protein is CASSQDLRENTEAFF.

The V gene is TRBV10-3, the J gene TRBJ2-3, with D possibly matching TRBD1 (5 bases). Per the germline V gene, CDR1 is ENHRY and CDR2 is SYGVKD. The CDR3 loop spans 12 amino acids. Deletions cut 7 bases from V and 6 bases from J, with 11 bases between. The DNA of the CDR3 is TGTGCCATCAAGGGGTCTGGGGATACGCAGTATTTT. Its translation: CAIKGSGDTQYF.

The rearrangement links TRBV18 to TRBJ1-1; the D is unclear. The germline V and J ends were trimmed by 2 bases and 0 bases, with 10 bases remaining between them. The CDR3 covers 15 residues. Germline CDR1 KGHSH, CDR2 LQKENI. The CDR3 spells CASSPGSFMNTEAFF. The CDR3 DNA reads as TGTGCCAGCTCACCAGGCAGTTTCATGAACACTGAAGCTTTCTTT.

This clone was counted only a few times. The chain uses TRBV4-2 and TRBJ1-4, with 8 bases that match TRBD1. Trimming at V came to 4 bases and at J to 1 base, leaving 5 bases not matched to a gene. Germline CDR1 and CDR2: LGHNA and YNFKEQ. The CDR3 is 16 residues long. CDR3 sequence: CASSRTGSGTNEKLFF. The CDR3 coding sequence is TGTGCCAGCAGCCGGACAGGGTCGGGAACTAATGAAAAACTGTTTTTT.

V is TRBV29-1 and J is TRBJ2-3; D is undetermined. Trimming shortened V by 5 bases and J by 4 bases, and 22 bases separated the two germline ends. This CDR3 spans 16 amino acids. Germline values: CDR1 SQVTM, CDR2 ANQGSEA. The CDR3 region is CSVLVGTRPVADTQYF. The CDR3 DNA follows: TGCAGCGTTCTAGTCGGAACGCGTCCCGTTGCAGATACGCAGTATTTT.

The chain has TRBV6-6 and TRBJ1-1; 9 positions match TRBD1. The V segment lost 2 bases and the J segment 6 bases; nucleotides outside the gene matches: 7. Germline-derived CDR1 and CDR2 are MNHNY and SVGAGI (reference sequence). The CDR3 extends over 15 amino acids. CDR3 in DNA: TGTGCCAGCAGTTACCCCGGGACAGGGTCCTCTGAAGCTTTCTTT. Its protein product is CASSYPGTGSSEAFF.

The rearrangement uses TRBV7-9 and TRBJ2-2, with TRBD2 matching over 13 bases. V lost 11 bases to trimming and J lost 0 bases; unmatched junction nucleotides: 6. CDR1 is SEHNR, CDR2 FQNEAQ, per germline (reference sequence). The CDR3 consists of 16 residues. Here the CDR3 reads CAGAGTSGTNTGELFF. Here the CDR3 DNA reads TGTGCCGGCGCGGGGACTAGCGGGACGAACACCGGGGAGCTGTTTTTT.

V is TRBV7-3 and J is TRBJ2-5; a weak D match, TRBD2 (7 bases). Germline values: CDR1 SGHTA, CDR2 FQGTGA. The V end lost 3 bases, the J end lost 4 bases, and 12 bases lay between the germline ends. The CDR3 contains 14 residues. DNA of the CDR3: TGTGCCAGCAGCTTTGCGGGGGCGGTAGAGACCCAGTACTTC. It yields the protein CASSFAGAVETQYF.

The V gene is TRBV6-5, the J gene TRBJ1-1, with a weak D call TRBD1 (6 bases). This CDR3 region has 15 residues. V was cut by 2 bases and J by 5 bases, with 15 bases left in between. Germline CDR1 reads MNHEY; CDR2 reads SVGAGI. The CDR3 loop reads CASSYGGLGGTEAFF. The CDR3 coding sequence is TGTGCCAGCAGTTACGGGGGCCTGGGTGGAACTGAAGCTTTCTTT.

V is TRBV6-2 or TRBV6-3 and J is TRBJ2-5; D perhaps matches TRBD1 (6 bases). The ends were cut back, 4 bases at V and 5 bases at J, with 17 bases in the middle. Germline CDR1 MNHEY, CDR2 SVGEGT. CDR3 size: 15 residues. This chain's CDR3 is CASSSGGAGEETQYF. The CDR3 nucleotides read TGTGCCAGCAGTTCAGGTGGGGCAGGGGAGGAGACCCAGTACTTC.

V usage is TRBV11-2 and J usage is TRBJ2-1; a weak D match, TRBD1 (6 bases). V was clipped by 5 bases and J by 14 bases, with 22 bases between them. The CDR3 consists of 14 residues. Germline loops: CDR1 SGHAT, CDR2 FQNNGV. As DNA, the CDR3 is TGTGCCAGCAGCGTAGCCAGGGGTCTTCAAGAGGAGTTCTTC. Amino acid sequence: CASSVARGLQEEFF.

The chain uses TRBV15 and TRBJ2-1; the match to TRBD1 covers 9 bases. The trim removed 3 bases at V and 3 bases at J, leaving 3 bases unmatched. This CDR3 comprises 15 residues. Germline V gene lookup returns CDR1 LNHNV and CDR2 YYDKDF (reference sequence). CDR3 amino acids: CATSRDRGLYNEQFF. CDR3 sequence (DNA): TGTGCCACCAGCAGGGACAGGGGCCTCTACAATGAGCAGTTCTTC. The full variable domain, in which reference TRBV15 and TRBJ2-1 provide the parts outside the CDR3, is DAMVIQNPRYQVTQFGKPVTLSCSQTLNHNVMYWYQQKSSQAPKLLFHYYDKDFNNEADTPDNFQSRRPNTSFCFLDIRSPGLGDTAMYLCATSRDRGLYNEQFFGPGTRLTVL.